A single sample is the source of the 27 T cell receptor beta chains below, sequenced in a study of beta chain features in type 1 diabetes. The study's findings and limits: Patients with Type 1 diabetes showed moderately but significantly shorter TCRB CDR3s in all four CD4+ subsets.

The investigators reverse transcribed all of the isolated RNA, so they sequenced expressed TCRB transcripts. TCRdb's copy holds only in-frame clones and misses some; the assay was immunoSEQ multiplex PCR. The table lists 300,000 to 450,000 clones, roughly 12% of them singletons, with over 0.008% in the top ten. Their cognate antigens are unknown. The sequenced sample consisted of naive CD4+ T cells from blood. The receptors stem from a woman between 18 and 30 years old with type 1 diabetes.

This clone was counted between two and nine times. V is TRBV9 and J is TRBJ2-6; D perhaps matches TRBD2 (5 bases). The CDR3 extends over 19 amino acids. V gave up 4 bases and J gave up 0 bases, with 20 bases separating them. CDR1 SGDLS and CDR2 YYNGEE come from the germline V gene. The CDR3 DNA reads TGTGCCAGCAGCCCCTTTGAGAGACTAATATACTCTGGGGCCAACGTCCTGACTTTC. The encoded protein is CASSPFERLIYSGANVLTF. The complete variable domain, with remaining parts taken from reference TRBV9 and TRBJ2-6, reads DSGVTQTPKHLITATGQRVTLRCSPRSGDLSVYWYQQSLDQGLQFLIQYYNGEERAKGNILERFSAQQFPDLHSELNLSSLELGDSALYFCASSPFERLIYSGANVLTFGAGSRLTVL.

This chain connects TRBV7-2 to TRBJ2-7; TRBD2 might be the D (6 bases). This CDR3 region has 14 residues. Trimming took 3 bases from V and 6 from J, leaving 15 bases between them. CDR1 is SGHTA and CDR2 is FQGNSA in the germline V gene. CDR3 amino acids: CASSLNSGGAEQYF. CDR3 nucleotides: TGTGCCAGCAGCTTGAATTCCGGGGGAGCCGAGCAGTACTTC.

V usage is TRBV9 and J usage is TRBJ2-3, with 10 bases lining up with TRBD1. V lost 3 bases to trimming and J lost 3 bases; unmatched junction nucleotides: 1. CDR1 is SGDLS, CDR2 YYNGEE, per germline. The length of the CDR3 is 14 residues. CDR3 sequence (DNA): TGTGCCAGCAGCGGGGACAGGGGTACAGATACGCAGTATTTT. Translation gives CASSGDRGTDTQYF. The variable domain in full, with the rest retrieved from reference TRBV9 and TRBJ2-3, is DSGVTQTPKHLITATGQRVTLRCSPRSGDLSVYWYQQSLDQGLQFLIQYYNGEERAKGNILERFSAQQFPDLHSELNLSSLELGDSALYFCASSGDRGTDTQYFGPGTRLTVL.

This clone was observed a handful of times. This sequence joins TRBV18 and TRBJ2-3; TRBD2 matches 10 bases. V lost 7 bases and J lost 5; bases outside the gene matches: 6. The CDR3 length is 14 residues. Per the germline V gene, CDR1 is KGHSH and CDR2 is LQKENI. The CDR3 DNA is TGTGCCAGCTGCCGGACTAGCGGTTTAGATACGCAGTATTTT. It encodes CASCRTSGLDTQYF.

This clone was observed once. CDR3 DNA: TGTGCCACCACAAGGACAGGGACTAACTATGGCTACACCTTC. It is translated as CATTRTGTNYGYTF. This sequence joins TRBV18 and TRBJ1-2; 8 positions match TRBD1. Trimming took 10 bases from V and 0 from J; bases not matched to a gene: 7. The V gene's germline CDR1 is KGHSH and CDR2 LQKENI. This CDR3 has 14 residues.

The chain combines TRBV29-1 with TRBJ1-4; 7 nucleotides align to TRBD1. Unmatched junction bases numbered 3, after V lost 6 bases and J lost 2 bases. Germline V gene sequence: CDR1 SQVTM, CDR2 ANQGSEA. The CDR3 runs to 13 residues. Here the CDR3 DNA reads TGCAGCGTGGAGACAGGGACTAATGAAAAACTGTTTTTT. Its protein is CSVETGTNEKLFF.

This clone was observed a few times. The rearrangement joins TRBV6-1 to TRBJ2-7; D is perhaps TRBD1 (6 bases). Trimming left V 3 bases short and J 1 base short, with 16 bases between. The CDR3 has 16 amino acids. CDR1 and CDR2 from the germline V gene are MNHNS and SASEGT. CDR3: CASSDIGQLKSYEQYF. The DNA of the CDR3 is TGTGCCAGCAGTGATATCGGACAGCTCAAATCCTACGAGCAGTACTTC.

In its sample, this clone was seen a few times. J is TRBJ1-3 and V is TRBV20-1; D gene uncertain. This CDR3 comprises 11 residues. V was clipped by 4 bases and J by 8 bases, with 9 bases between them. Germline assignment: CDR1 DFQATT and CDR2 SNEGSKA (reference sequence). This chain's CDR3 is CSANSYDTIYF. The CDR3 DNA reads TGCAGTGCTAACAGTTATGACACCATATATTTT.

This chain links TRBV2 with TRBJ1-2; D is uncertain. This CDR3 has 12 residues. CDR1 is SNHLY, CDR2 FYNNEI, per germline. V was shortened by 7 bases and J by 1 base, with 7 bases between the two germline ends. This CDR3 is CASMTDNYGYTF. Written as DNA, the CDR3 is TGTGCCAGCATGACTGATAACTATGGCTACACCTTC.

The rearrangement joins TRBV4-1 to TRBJ1-4; unclear D gene. The CDR3 is 14 amino acids. Trimming took 4 bases from V and 7 from J, leaving 13 bases between them. Germline V gene sequence: CDR1 MGHRA, CDR2 YSYEKL. The CDR3 protein is CASSPDTYGEKLFF. CDR3 coding DNA: TGCGCCAGCAGCCCAGACACCTACGGTGAAAAACTGTTTTTT.

A few counts support this clone. The chain couples TRBV10-3 to TRBJ2-4; D is ambiguous. There are 13 residues in the CDR3. The germline V gene has CDR1 ENHRY and CDR2 SYGVKD. V was shortened by 0 bases and J by 9 bases, with 9 bases between the two germline ends. CDR3 in DNA: TGTGCCATCAGTGAGTCTGGAGTACCCATTCAGTACTTC. This encodes CAISESGVPIQYF.

This clone was observed a few times. The V gene is TRBV7-2, the J gene TRBJ2-5, with TRBD1 matching 7 bases. Per germline, CDR1 SGHTA and CDR2 FQGNSA. The length of the CDR3 is 14 residues. V trimming: 5 bases; J trimming: 1 base; junction bases outside the gene matches: 4. The CDR3 DNA reads TGTGCCAGCAGCCGAGGACAGGCCCAAGAGACCCAGTACTTC. Its protein product is CASSRGQAQETQYF.

The rearrangement joins TRBV7-2 to TRBJ1-1; 8 bases match TRBD1. The CDR3 sequence is 15 residues long. Germline assignment: CDR1 SGHTA and CDR2 FQGNSA. J lost 2 bases, V lost 5 bases, and 7 bases had no gene match. DNA of the CDR3: TGTGCCAGCAGCGTCGGACAGGGAGGAAACACTGAAGCTTTCTTT. It codes for CASSVGQGGNTEAFF.

This clone occurred a few times. The same CDR3 also results from other DNA sequences found in this sample. CDR3 sequence (DNA): TGTGCCAGCAGCCGCGACAGGGGCTATGGCTACACCTTC. Translation: CASSRDRGYGYTF. This rearrangement joins TRBV6-5 to TRBJ1-2, with 8 bases identical to TRBD1. Germline CDR1 is MNHEY and CDR2 is SVGAGI. The ends lost 6 bases at V and 4 bases at J; junction bases unmatched: 4. There are 13 residues in the CDR3.

This clone was recorded a few times. The genes are TRBV28 and TRBJ2-6; weak D call: TRBD1 (5 bases). Germline values: CDR1 MDHEN, CDR2 SYDVKM. The CDR3 totals 15 residues. Trimming took 1 base from V and 3 from J, leaving 7 bases between them. The DNA for the CDR3 is TGTGCCAGCAGTTTATCAGGGTTTGGGGCCAACGTCCTGACTTTC. It specifies CASSLSGFGANVLTF. The full variable domain, with the rest looked up from reference TRBV28 and TRBJ2-6, is DVKVTQSSRYLVKRTGEKVFLECVQDMDHENMFWYRQDPGLGLRLIYFSYDVKMKEKGDIPEGYSVSREKKERFSLILESASTNQTSMYLCASSLSGFGANVLTFGAGSRLTVL.

A word on this clone: This CDR3 is also generated by other DNA sequences in the sample. The chain employs TRBV29-1 and TRBJ1-3; the D is unclear. The germline CDR1 and CDR2 sequences are SQVTM and ANQGSEA. CDR3 size: 12 residues. V dropped 6 bases and J dropped 0 bases, with 6 bases sitting between them. CDR3 nucleotide sequence: TGCAGCGTAAAGAGCTCTGGAAACACCATATATTTT. Its translation: CSVKSSGNTIYF.

V and J are TRBV25-1 and TRBJ2-7; 10 bases fit TRBD1. The V and J ends lost 2 bases and 3 bases, in that order; junction bases with no gene match: 4. This CDR3 spans 15 amino acids. Germline CDR1 and CDR2: MGHDK and SYGVNS. In DNA, the CDR3 is TGTGCCAGCAGTGAACCGGGACAGGGGCTCTACGAGCAGTACTTC. Protein: CASSEPGQGLYEQYF.

This chain joins TRBV7-2 and TRBJ2-3; 8 positions agree with TRBD2. The CDR3 length is 13 residues. V was pared by 6 bases and J by 2 bases, with 1 base of the junction left unmatched. The germline gives CDR1 SGHTA, CDR2 FQGNSA. DNA for the CDR3: TGTGCCAGCAGGACTAGCGCCACAGATACGCAGTATTTT. Its protein product is CASRTSATDTQYF.

In this sample, this clone turned up a few times. A junction end diverges from the germline sequence, so it may reflect a read error. In the same sample, other DNA sequences code for this CDR3. The J gene is TRBJ2-5, the V gene TRBV10-3; 8 nucleotides align to TRBD1. CDR3 length equals 16 residues. Germline CDR1 ENHRY, CDR2 SYGVKD. CDR3 DNA: TGCGCCATCAGTGAGTCCGGGACAGGACCGGGAGAGACCCAGTACTTC. Protein product: CAISESGTGPGETQYF.

This clone came up a few times. The gene calls are TRBV4-3 and TRBJ2-1; 8 bases are a match to TRBD2. The CDR3 runs 16 residues. The J segment lost 12 bases and the V segment lost 3 bases, leaving 16 bases of the junction unmatched. The germline CDR1 and CDR2 sequences are LGHNA and YSLEER. CDR3 amino acids: CASSQESGSARVPQFF. CDR3 nucleotides: TGCGCCAGCAGCCAGGAAAGCGGGAGTGCAAGAGTACCGCAGTTCTTC.

This clone was counted between two and nine times. The genes are TRBV13 and TRBJ2-3; 7 bases align to TRBD2. V shed 1 base, J shed 0 bases, and the junction held 10 bases outside the gene matches. The germline V gene encodes CDR1 PRHDT and CDR2 FYEKMQ (reference sequence). The CDR3 covers 18 residues. The CDR3 spells CASSLARSASGSTDTQYF. The CDR3, as DNA: TGTGCCAGCAGCTTAGCCCGGTCGGCTAGCGGTAGCACAGATACGCAGTATTTT. Together with reference TRBV13 and TRBJ2-3, the CDR3 gives the full variable domain: AAGVIQSPRHLIKEKRETATLKCYPIPRHDTVYWYQQGPGQDPQFLISFYEKMQSDKGSIPDRFSAQQFSDYHSELNMSSLELGDSALYFCASSLARSASGSTDTQYFGPGTRLTVL.

This chain connects TRBV7-3 to TRBJ2-2, with D possibly being TRBD1 (9 bases). CDR1 is SGHTA, CDR2 FQGTGA, per germline. Trimming shortened V by 5 bases and J by 6 bases, and 19 bases separated the two germline ends. The CDR3 has 16 amino acids. CDR3 sequence reads: CASSPGGTGYAGELFF. The CDR3 DNA reads as TGTGCCAGCAGCCCGGGGGGGACAGGGTACGCCGGGGAGCTGTTTTTT.

The chain combines TRBV19 with TRBJ1-5; D is undetermined. The CDR3 totals 13 residues. Trimming pared 5 bases from V and 11 bases from J, leaving 16 bases between. Per the germline V gene, CDR1 is LNHDA and CDR2 is SQIVND (reference sequence). CDR3 bases: TGTGCCAGTAGTTCTCCCTCGGGTAGGTCCCAGCATTTT. Residues: CASSSPSGRSQHF.

A few counts support this clone. This rearrangement joins TRBV5-1 to TRBJ2-4, with TRBD1 identical over 10 bases. This CDR3 contains 15 residues. V was pared by 5 bases and J by 4 bases, with 6 bases of the junction left unmatched. Germline V gene lookup returns CDR1 SGHRS and CDR2 YFSETQ. The DNA for the CDR3 is TGCGCCAGCAGTTCGGACAGGGGGGATAAAAACATTCAGTACTTC. Translated, it gives CASSSDRGDKNIQYF.

In this sample, this clone turned up a few times. The V gene is TRBV15, the J gene TRBJ1-1; 8 bases map to TRBD1. V dropped 5 bases and J dropped 0; count of bases not matched to a gene: 8. The V gene's germline CDR1 is LNHNV and CDR2 YYDKDF (reference sequence). The CDR3 sequence is 16 residues long. The CDR3 protein is CATSGGTGEMNTEAFF. The CDR3 DNA reads TGTGCCACCAGCGGAGGGACAGGCGAGATGAACACTGAAGCTTTCTTT. The whole variable domain, remainder taken from reference TRBV15 and TRBJ1-1, is DAMVIQNPRYQVTQFGKPVTLSCSQTLNHNVMYWYQQKSSQAPKLLFHYYDKDFNNEADTPDNFQSRRPNTSFCFLDIRSPGLGDTAMYLCATSGGTGEMNTEAFFGQGTRLTVV.

This clone occurred a few times. The chain combines TRBV19 with TRBJ2-3; 9 bases are a match to TRBD2. V lost 6 bases and J lost 5; bases outside the gene matches: 6. Per the germline V gene, CDR1 is LNHDA and CDR2 is SQIVND (reference sequence). The CDR3 loop spans 14 amino acids. This CDR3 reads CASRSGRRGDTQYF. In DNA form, the CDR3 reads TGTGCCAGTAGAAGCGGGAGGAGGGGAGATACGCAGTATTTT.

The rearrangement joins TRBV9 to TRBJ1-2; possibly TRBD1 for D (6 bases). V lost 4 bases to trimming and J lost 8 bases, with 21 bases between them. The CDR3 sequence is 15 residues long. Per germline, CDR1 SGDLS and CDR2 YYNGEE. The CDR3 region has the DNA TGTGCCAGCAGCCCCCCCGGGGGGCGGAGAGGAGGCTACACCTTC. It translates to CASSPPGGRRGGYTF.